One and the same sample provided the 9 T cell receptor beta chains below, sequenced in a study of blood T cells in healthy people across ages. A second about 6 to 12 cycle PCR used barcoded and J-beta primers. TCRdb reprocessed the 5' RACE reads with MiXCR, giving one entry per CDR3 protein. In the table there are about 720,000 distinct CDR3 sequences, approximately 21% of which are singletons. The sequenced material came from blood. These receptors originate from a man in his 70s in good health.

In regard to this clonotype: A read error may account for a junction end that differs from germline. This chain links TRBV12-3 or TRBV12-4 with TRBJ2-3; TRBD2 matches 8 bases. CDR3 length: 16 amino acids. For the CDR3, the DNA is TGTGCCAGCAGTTGGGGTAGCGGGACGGGTACAGATATGCAGTATTTT. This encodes CASSWGSGTGTDMQYF.

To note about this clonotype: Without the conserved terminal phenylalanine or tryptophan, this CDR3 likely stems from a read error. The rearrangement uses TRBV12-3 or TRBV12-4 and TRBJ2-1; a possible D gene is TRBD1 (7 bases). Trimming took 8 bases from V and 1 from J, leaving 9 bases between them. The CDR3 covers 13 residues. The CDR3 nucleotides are TGTGCCAGCGCAGGGGGGTCCTACAATGAGCAGTTCCTC. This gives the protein CASAGGSYNEQFL.

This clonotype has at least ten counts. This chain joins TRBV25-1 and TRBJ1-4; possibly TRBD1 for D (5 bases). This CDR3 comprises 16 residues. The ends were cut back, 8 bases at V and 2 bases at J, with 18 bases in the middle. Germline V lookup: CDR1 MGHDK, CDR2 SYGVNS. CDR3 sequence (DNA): TGTGCCAGCGCCCAAAAAGACCGGGACACTAATGAAAAACTGTTTTTT. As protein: CASAQKDRDTNEKLFF.

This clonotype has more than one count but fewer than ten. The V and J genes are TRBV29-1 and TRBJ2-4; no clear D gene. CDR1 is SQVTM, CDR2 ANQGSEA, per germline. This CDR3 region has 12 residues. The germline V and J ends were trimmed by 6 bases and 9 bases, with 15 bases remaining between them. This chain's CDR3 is CSVAGSGSIQYF. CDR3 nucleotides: TGCAGCGTGGCCGGGTCTGGCAGCATTCAGTACTTC. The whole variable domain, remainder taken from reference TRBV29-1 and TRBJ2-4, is SAVISQKPSRDICQRGTSLTIQCQVDSQVTMMFWYRQQPGQSLTLIATANQGSEATYESGFVIDKFPISRPNLTFSTLTVSNMSPEDSSIYLCSVAGSGSIQYFGAGTRLSVL.

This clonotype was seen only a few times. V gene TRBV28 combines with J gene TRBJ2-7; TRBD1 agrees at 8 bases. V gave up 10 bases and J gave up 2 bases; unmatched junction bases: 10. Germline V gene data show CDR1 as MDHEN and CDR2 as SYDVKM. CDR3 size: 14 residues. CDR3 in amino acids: CATFGDRPPYEQYF. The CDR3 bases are TGTGCCACGTTCGGGGACAGGCCCCCCTACGAGCAGTACTTC.

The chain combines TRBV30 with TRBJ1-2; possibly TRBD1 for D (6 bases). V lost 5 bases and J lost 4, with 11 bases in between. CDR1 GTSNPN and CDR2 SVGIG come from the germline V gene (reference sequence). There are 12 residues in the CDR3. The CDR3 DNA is TGTGCCTGGGCTACAGGGCCCTATGGCTACACCTTC. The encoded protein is CAWATGPYGYTF.

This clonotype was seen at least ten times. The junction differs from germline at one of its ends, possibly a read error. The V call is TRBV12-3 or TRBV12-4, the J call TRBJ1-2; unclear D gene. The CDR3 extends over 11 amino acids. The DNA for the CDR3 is TGTGCCAGCAGCTTAGCGGGGGGCTACACCTTC. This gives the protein CASSLAGGYTF.

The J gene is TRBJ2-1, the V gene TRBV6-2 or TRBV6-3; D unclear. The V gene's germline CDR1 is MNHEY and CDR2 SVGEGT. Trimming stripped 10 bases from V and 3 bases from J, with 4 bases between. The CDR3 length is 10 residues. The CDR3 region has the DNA TGTGCCACCGGCTACAATGAGCAGTTCTTC. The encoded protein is CATGYNEQFF.

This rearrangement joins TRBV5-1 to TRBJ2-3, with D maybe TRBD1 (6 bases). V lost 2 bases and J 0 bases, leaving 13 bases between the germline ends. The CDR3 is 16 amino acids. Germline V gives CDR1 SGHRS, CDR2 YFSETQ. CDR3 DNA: TGCGCCAGCAGCTTAAGTGGGGGCTCAAGCACAGATACGCAGTATTTT. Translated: CASSLSGGSSTDTQYF.